This T cell receptor (beta chain) derives from a study of CD8 T cells in ankylosing spondylitis. Study-level results: Ankylosing spondylitis blood appeared to carry a characteristic TCR beta motif of roughly eight highly homologous variants. Several of the motif variants were reported before in synovial fluid and blood from reactive arthritis.

A remark on this clonotype: Its antigen is not known.

Quantitative 5'-RACE was performed with molecular barcodes, and it yielded the TCR beta libraries. MiXCR, run by TCRdb on the 5' RACE reads, gives a single entry per CDR3 protein. The sample gives roughly 250,000 distinct CDR3 sequences, about 10% of which show up once; about 2.8% is in the top ten. CDR3 length: 15 amino acids. Germline CDR1 and CDR2: ENHRY and SYGVKD. V lost 4 bases and J lost 1, with 14 bases in between. Material for sequencing was blood, either unsorted or a sorted T cell fraction (not recorded which). The chain is built from TRBV10-3 and TRBJ2-7; D tentatively reads TRBD1 or TRBD2 (5 bases each). The origin of this receptor is a male donor with ankylosing spondylitis or in good health (not recorded which). The CDR3 spells CAISGFQGVSYEQYF. The CDR3 DNA is TGTGCCATCAGTGGGTTTCAGGGAGTGTCCTACGAGCAGTACTTC.